A single sample gave rise to the 16 T cell receptor beta chains below, sequenced in a study of patients and donors after allogeneic stem cell transplantation. TCRdb re-derived calls from the RT-PCR reads in MiXCR, one entry per CDR3 protein. The sample lists about 410,000 distinct CDR3 sequences, 16% occurring once. The sequenced material came from blood, either unsorted or a sorted T cell fraction (not recorded which). Receptors were obtained from a human donor who was either an allogeneic HSCT recipient or a stem cell or donor lymphocyte infusion donor (not recorded which). It is not recorded whose cells these are; they may come from a transplant donor.

This clonotype was seen a few times. V and J are TRBV10-3 and TRBJ1-4, with TRBD1 matching 9 bases. CDR1 ENHRY and CDR2 SYGVKD come from the germline V gene. Trimming cost V 0 bases and J 8 bases; bases outside gene matches: 7. The CDR3 runs to 16 residues. CDR3 sequence: CAISESAGQGSEKLFF. The CDR3 DNA reads TGTGCCATCAGTGAGTCGGCGGGACAGGGTTCCGAAAAACTGTTTTTT.

The chain recombines TRBV20-1 with TRBJ2-2; 8 bases map to TRBD1. Germline trimming cut 3 bases from V and 4 bases from J; bases unmatched to any gene: 7. This CDR3 region has 15 residues. Germline V gene sequence: CDR1 DFQATT, CDR2 SNEGSKA (reference sequence). The CDR3 region has the DNA TGCAGTGCTAGGCGGACAGGGTTGCGCACCGGGGAGCTGTTTTTT. It translates to CSARRTGLRTGELFF.

The table lists this clonotype with a count of one. This sequence joins TRBV3-1 and TRBJ2-3; TRBD2 aligns across 9 bases. Germline V gene data show CDR1 as LGHDT and CDR2 as YNNKEL (reference sequence). The CDR3 is made up of 17 amino acids. The V gene end was trimmed by 1 base and the J gene end by 4 bases; junction bases not matched to a gene: 9. The CDR3: CASSQGQGRGGADTQYF. In DNA form, the CDR3 reads TGTGCCAGCAGCCAAGGTCAGGGGCGGGGGGGAGCAGATACGCAGTATTTT.

V gene TRBV5-6 combines with J gene TRBJ1-1; D remains unclear. The germline V gene encodes CDR1 SGHDT and CDR2 YYEEEE. The V gene lost 5 bases and the J gene lost 10 bases, with 21 bases spanning the gap. CDR3 length equals 14 residues. CDR3 residues: CASSPNRLPQGAFF. The CDR3 coding sequence is TGTGCCAGCAGTCCAAACCGTCTACCTCAAGGAGCTTTCTTT. Variable domain in full (rest from reference TRBV5-6 and TRBJ1-1): DAGVTQSPTHLIKTRGQQVTLRCSPKSGHDTVSWYQQALGQGPQFIFQYYEEEERQRGNFPDRFSGHQFPNYSSELNVNALLLGDSALYLCASSPNRLPQGAFFGQGTRLTVV.

This chain joins TRBV3-1 and TRBJ2-1, with TRBD2 matching over 9 bases. Germline values: CDR1 LGHDT, CDR2 YNNKEL (reference sequence). Unmatched junction bases numbered 5, after V lost 3 bases and J lost 2 bases. This CDR3 region has 16 residues. The DNA for the CDR3 is TGTGCCAGCAGCCATGTTTTAGCGGGGGCCTACAATGAGCAGTTCTTC. Translated: CASSHVLAGAYNEQFF.

The rearrangement links TRBV5-1 to TRBJ2-1, with 11 bases that match TRBD2. V shed 0 bases, J shed 9 bases, and the junction held 8 bases outside the gene matches. This CDR3 contains 16 residues. In germline, CDR1 is SGHRS, CDR2 YFSETQ. The CDR3 reads CASSLGPSGRPGEQFF. Written as DNA, the CDR3 is TGCGCCAGCAGCTTGGGCCCTAGCGGGAGGCCCGGTGAGCAGTTCTTC.

The V and J genes are TRBV20-1 and TRBJ2-5, with D possibly TRBD2 on 5 matching bases. The ends were cut back, 6 bases at V and 0 bases at J, with 14 bases in the middle. Germline CDR1 is DFQATT and CDR2 is SNEGSKA (reference sequence). The CDR3 runs to 14 residues. The CDR3 sequence is CSARRVRDQETQYF. The DNA of the CDR3 is TGCAGTGCCCGGCGCGTGAGGGACCAAGAGACCCAGTACTTC.

This clonotype was found a few times. The gene calls are TRBV29-1 and TRBJ1-2, with D maybe TRBD1 (6 bases). The CDR3 sequence is 13 residues long. CDR1 and CDR2 (germline): SQVTM, ANQGSEA. V gave up 5 bases and J gave up 4 bases, with 14 bases separating them. The CDR3 region is CSVLTDRIYGYTF. The CDR3 coding sequence is TGCAGCGTTCTCACCGACAGGATCTATGGCTACACCTTC.

This clonotype was counted between two and nine times. This chain uses TRBV5-1 with TRBJ2-3; D not resolved. CDR3 length: 13 amino acids. The V gene lost 2 bases and the J gene lost 2 bases, with 6 bases spanning the gap. Germline-derived CDR1 and CDR2 are SGHRS and YFSETQ. CDR3 sequence (DNA): TGCGCCAGCAGCTTTCCAACCACAGATACGCAGTATTTT. Translating it yields CASSFPTTDTQYF.

The V call is TRBV28, the J call TRBJ2-1; TRBD1 might be the D (5 bases). The CDR3 consists of 13 residues. Looked up from germline, CDR1 is MDHEN and CDR2 is SYDVKM. V lost 2 bases and J lost 12, with 14 bases in between. Written as DNA, the CDR3 is TGTGCCAGCAGTTTAGGGAAGGGGCTGGCGCAGTTCTTC. Amino acid sequence: CASSLGKGLAQFF.

This clonotype was seen a handful of times. The chain combines TRBV15 with TRBJ2-3; TRBD2 agrees at 7 bases. CDR1 LNHNV and CDR2 YYDKDF come from the germline V gene (reference sequence). The length of the CDR3 is 16 residues. The ends lost 0 bases at V and 5 bases at J; junction bases unmatched: 8. The CDR3 nucleotides are TGTGCCACCAGCAGAGATCTGAGCGGGAAGGGAGATACGCAGTATTTT. Translation: CATSRDLSGKGDTQYF.

J is TRBJ2-5 and V is TRBV7-2; D gene unclear. CDR1 SGHTA and CDR2 FQGNSA come from the germline V gene. CDR3 length: 15 amino acids. V was trimmed by 2 bases and J by 5 bases, leaving 15 bases between them. The CDR3 DNA reads TGTGCCAGCAGCTTATACTTGGTAGATGGGGAGACCCAGTACTTC. Amino acids: CASSLYLVDGETQYF.

This chain uses TRBV9 with TRBJ1-3; unclear D gene. The germline gives CDR1 SGDLS, CDR2 YYNGEE. The CDR3 extends over 13 amino acids. The V and J ends lost 2 bases and 2 bases respectively, with 5 bases between them. CDR3 in DNA: TGTGCCAGCAGCGTGAGGACTGGAAACACCATATATTTT. Translation gives CASSVRTGNTIYF.

This clonotype has a single count. The chain carries TRBV12-3 or TRBV12-4 and TRBJ2-7; D might be TRBD1 (5 bases). The CDR3 extends over 14 amino acids. Trimming shortened V by 3 bases and J by 3 bases, and 12 bases separated the two germline ends. The CDR3 nucleotides read TGTGCCAGCAGTTTCGGTGACAGAAACTACGAGCAGTACTTC. This sequence encodes CASSFGDRNYEQYF.

This rearrangement joins TRBV4-1 to TRBJ2-1; perhaps TRBD2 as D (6 bases). The germline CDR1 and CDR2 sequences are MGHRA and YSYEKL. The length of the CDR3 is 14 residues. V shed 4 bases and J shed 7 bases, with 14 bases lying between them. The CDR3 nucleotides read TGCGCCAGCAGCCTGGGACTGAACCGGAATGAGCAGTTCTTC. It codes for CASSLGLNRNEQFF.

The J gene is TRBJ2-1, the V gene TRBV12-3 or TRBV12-4; the match to TRBD2 covers 7 bases. Trimming removed 2 bases from V and 7 bases from J; junction bases left unmatched: 11. The CDR3 spans 16 residues. DNA of the CDR3: TGTGCCAGCAGTTTAAAAGGGGCGGGAGAGAAAAATGAGCAGTTCTTC. It translates to CASSLKGAGEKNEQFF.